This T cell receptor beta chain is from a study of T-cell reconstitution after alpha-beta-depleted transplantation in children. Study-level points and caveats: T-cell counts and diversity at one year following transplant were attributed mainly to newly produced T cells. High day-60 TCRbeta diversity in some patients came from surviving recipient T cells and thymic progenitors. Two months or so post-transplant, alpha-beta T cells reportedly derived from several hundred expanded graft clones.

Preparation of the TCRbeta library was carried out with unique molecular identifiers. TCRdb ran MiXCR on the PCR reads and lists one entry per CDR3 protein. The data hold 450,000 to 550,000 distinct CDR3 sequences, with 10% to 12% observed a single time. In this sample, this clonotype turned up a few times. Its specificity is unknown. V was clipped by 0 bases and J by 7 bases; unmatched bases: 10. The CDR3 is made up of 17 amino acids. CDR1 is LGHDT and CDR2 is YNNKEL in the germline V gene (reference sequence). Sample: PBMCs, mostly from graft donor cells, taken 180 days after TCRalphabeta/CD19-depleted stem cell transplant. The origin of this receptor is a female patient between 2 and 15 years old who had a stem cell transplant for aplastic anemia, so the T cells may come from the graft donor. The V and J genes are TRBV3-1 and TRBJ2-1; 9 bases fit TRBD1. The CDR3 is CASSQDSRQGGLNEQFF. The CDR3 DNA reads TGTGCCAGCAGCCAAGATTCCCGACAGGGGGGCCTTAATGAGCAGTTCTTC.